The 12 T cell receptor beta chains presented below share a single source sample, sequenced in a study of T cell responses to AZD1222 COVID-19 vaccine. The data were produced by immunoSEQ multiplex PCR, yet TCRdb's version contains in-frame clones alone and is incomplete. The sample lists more than 110,000 clones, just over 85% occurring once. Sequencing used peripheral blood, obtained on day 0 of AZD1222 vaccination. Receptor source: an adult in good health.

The chain couples TRBV9 to TRBJ2-3; weak D call: TRBD2 (6 bases). Germline V lookup: CDR1 SGDLS, CDR2 YYNGEE. Between the trimmed V and J ends, which lost 0 bases and 7 bases, there was a span of 9 bases. This CDR3 contains 13 residues. CDR3: CASSVGRENTQYF. The CDR3 region has the DNA TGTGCCAGCAGCGTAGGGAGGGAAAATACGCAGTATTTT.

The V call is TRBV27, the J call TRBJ2-3; D call uncertain. The CDR3 contains 13 residues. Germline loops: CDR1 MNHEY, CDR2 SMNVEV (reference sequence). V was cut by 4 bases and J by 7 bases, with 12 bases left in between. The CDR3 spells CASSSLDVYTQYF. In nucleotides, the CDR3 is TGTGCCAGCAGTTCCCTGGATGTGTATACGCAGTATTTT.

This rearrangement joins TRBV13 to TRBJ1-1, with a possible D match to TRBD1 (5 bases). This CDR3 has 14 residues. Trimming cost V 2 bases and J 9 bases, with 16 bases left between them. Germline loops: CDR1 PRHDT, CDR2 FYEKMQ (reference sequence). The DNA of the CDR3 is TGTGCCAGCAGCTTATTGGGGCAGAAACCGAAAGCTTTCTTT. Its protein is CASSLLGQKPKAFF.

This chain connects TRBV27 to TRBJ2-5, with a possible D match to TRBD1 (6 bases). V was shortened by 2 bases and J by 5 bases, with 15 bases between the two germline ends. The germline CDR1 and CDR2 sequences are MNHEY and SMNVEV (reference sequence). The CDR3 is 15 residues long. For the CDR3, the DNA is TGTGCCAGCAGTTTAGGGGGCGCGGGTTGGGAGACCCAGTACTTC. This sequence encodes CASSLGGAGWETQYF.

The gene calls are TRBV15 and TRBJ1-4; 9 nucleotides agree with TRBD1. The V segment lost 0 bases and the J segment 4 bases; nucleotides outside the gene matches: 3. The germline gives CDR1 LNHNV, CDR2 YYDKDF (reference sequence). The CDR3 spans 16 residues. CDR3 sequence (DNA): TGTGCCACCAGCAGAGATTGGGGACAGGGTAATGAAAAACTGTTTTTT. Its translation: CATSRDWGQGNEKLFF.

The chain joins TRBV4-2 to TRBJ1-5, with D maybe TRBD1 (6 bases). The germline V gene has CDR1 LGHNA and CDR2 YNFKEQ. The CDR3 consists of 14 residues. Deletions cut 1 base from V and 3 bases from J, with 7 bases between. The CDR3 is CASSQGTDNQPQHF. The DNA for the CDR3 is TGTGCCAGCAGCCAAGGGACAGACAATCAGCCCCAGCATTTT.

The genes are TRBV6-6 and TRBJ2-5; weak D call: TRBD1 (5 bases). V dropped 10 bases and J dropped 7 bases, with 16 bases sitting between them. Germline V gene lookup returns CDR1 MNHNY and CDR2 SVGAGI (reference sequence). This CDR3 has 12 residues. The CDR3 DNA reads TGTGCCACCAGGGATCCCGCCGGGACCCAGTACTTC. This sequence encodes CATRDPAGTQYF.

This chain links TRBV9 with TRBJ2-3, with a tentative D call TRBD2 (6 bases). This CDR3 has 16 amino acids. Deletions cut 3 bases from V and 0 bases from J, with 14 bases between. Germline V gene data show CDR1 as SGDLS and CDR2 as YYNGEE. The CDR3 DNA reads as TGTGCCAGCAGCGGGGGAGGCGGGCGAAGCACAGATACGCAGTATTTT. Translation gives CASSGGGGRSTDTQYF.

The V gene is TRBV10-3, the J gene TRBJ2-2; D possibly corresponds to TRBD2 (6 bases). Trimming pared 8 bases from V and 3 bases from J, leaving 10 bases between. CDR1 and CDR2 from the germline V gene are ENHRY and SYGVKD. This CDR3 contains 13 residues. CDR3 nucleotides: TGTGCCATCCCGGGGGATTACACCGGGGAGCTGTTTTTT. Protein sequence: CAIPGDYTGELFF.

CDR3 in amino acids: CASSLSGPSTDTQYF. The CDR3 coding sequence is TGTGCCAGCAGCTTGAGTGGCCCGAGCACAGATACGCAGTATTTT. The chain combines TRBV5-6 with TRBJ2-3; no reliable D call. CDR3 length equals 15 residues. Deletions cut 1 base from V and 0 bases from J, with 9 bases between. Germline CDR1 and CDR2: SGHDT and YYEEEE. Combining the CDR3 with reference TRBV5-6 and TRBJ2-3 gives the whole variable domain DAGVTQSPTHLIKTRGQQVTLRCSPKSGHDTVSWYQQALGQGPQFIFQYYEEEERQRGNFPDRFSGHQFPNYSSELNVNALLLGDSALYLCASSLSGPSTDTQYFGPGTRLTVL.

Concerning this clone: Mismatch with germline at one junction end may stem from a read error. V usage is TRBV30 and J usage is TRBJ2-5; D unresolved. The CDR3 has 13 residues. The germline V gene has CDR1 GTSNPN and CDR2 SVGIG (reference sequence). The CDR3 bases are TGTGCCTGGAGTTTAGGACCCCAAGGGACCCAGTACTTC. Protein: CAWSLGPQGTQYF.

This chain uses TRBV7-2 with TRBJ1-4; perhaps TRBD1 as D (6 bases). The CDR3 is made up of 15 amino acids. Germline CDR1 SGHTA, CDR2 FQGNSA. The ends were cut back, 1 base at V and 10 bases at J, with 16 bases in the middle. CDR3 nucleotides: TGTGCCAGCAGCTTAGGGCTTGGGGGGCTGGGAAAACTGTTTTTT. Translation: CASSLGLGGLGKLFF.